The T cell receptor beta chain under discussion was sequenced for a study of shared clonotypes between healthy human individuals. Overall study context: Contributing individuals were a couple of females and three males aged 18 to 49. The study's findings and limits: Only blood was sampled, and tissue TCR repertoires likely differ from blood ones.

The germline CDR1 and CDR2 sequences are WSHSY and SAAADI. V dropped 4 bases and J dropped 4; count of bases not matched to a gene: 8. The CDR3 runs 15 residues. Note on this clone: The antigen is undetermined.

Clones were read by immunoSEQ multiplex PCR, and TCRdb kept only the in-frame ones, dropping some. This table holds roughly 320,000 clones, over 75% found once. This chain connects TRBV10-2 to TRBJ1-1; 8 bases are a match to TRBD1. This receptor was identified in a young man in good health. The sequenced material came from memory CD8+ T cells sorted from blood. Sample subset: CD45RO+ cells pooled with CCR7-negative TemRA cells. Here the CDR3 DNA reads TGCGCCAGCAGTGCCATCCAGGGGGCGATCACTGAAGCTTTCTTT. Protein sequence: CASSAIQGAITEAFF.